The 31 T cell receptor beta chains listed next were all sequenced from one sample in a study of tumor and adjacent non-tumor tissue in lung cancer. This sample's RNA came from whole unsorted tissue. TCRbeta libraries were built with three rounds of nested PCR, modified from ARM-PCR. One entry per CDR3 protein, called by TCRdb with MiXCR from the multiplex PCR reads. The sample yields roughly 220,000 distinct CDR3 sequences, over 55% seen once. The sequenced sample was lung tumor tissue. All receptors derive from a man aged 55 to 69 with non-small cell lung cancer.

The sample holds many counts of this clonotype. This rearrangement joins TRBV6-6 to TRBJ2-1; D possibly corresponds to TRBD1 (5 bases). V lost 2 bases and J lost 5, with 13 bases in between. The CDR3 has 15 residues. CDR1 MNHNY and CDR2 SVGAGI come from the germline V gene (reference sequence). As DNA, the CDR3 is TGTGCCAGCAGTTACGTCCACTTAGGGGACAATGAGCAGTTCTTC. It encodes CASSYVHLGDNEQFF.

The gene calls are TRBV28 and TRBJ2-7; TRBD1 agrees at 7 bases. This CDR3 spans 13 amino acids. Germline V gives CDR1 MDHEN, CDR2 SYDVKM. J gave up 3 bases and V 7 bases, and 6 bases lay outside the gene matches. The chain's CDR3 is CASMTGTGYEQYF. CDR3 DNA sequence: TGTGCCAGCATGACAGGGACGGGCTACGAGCAGTACTTC. The variable domain in full, with the rest retrieved from reference TRBV28 and TRBJ2-7, is DVKVTQSSRYLVKRTGEKVFLECVQDMDHENMFWYRQDPGLGLRLIYFSYDVKMKEKGDIPEGYSVSREKKERFSLILESASTNQTSMYLCASMTGTGYEQYFGPGTRLTVT.

This clonotype was recorded only once. Mismatch with germline at one junction end may stem from a read error. This chain uses TRBV6-1 with TRBJ2-7; TRBD2 might be the D (6 bases). Per germline, CDR1 MNHNS and CDR2 SASEGT. There are 15 residues in the CDR3. CDR3 sequence reads: CVSSDLRAGSNEQYF. Written as DNA, the CDR3 is TGTGTCAGCAGTGATCTTCGGGCGGGGTCAAACGAGCAGTACTTC.

The J gene is TRBJ1-4, the V gene TRBV11-1; unclear D gene. Trimming left V 5 bases short and J 7 bases short, with 14 bases between. CDR3 length: 14 residues. CDR1 is SGHAT and CDR2 is FQDESV in the germline V gene (reference sequence). The CDR3 coding sequence is TGTGCCAGCAGCCCTCGGGAGGCGTCTGAAAAACTGTTTTTT. It codes for CASSPREASEKLFF.

In regard to this clonotype: A much larger clone lies one base from this, so it may be a read error. The chain recombines TRBV20-1 with TRBJ2-2; the D gene is possibly TRBD1 (6 bases). Germline lookup yields CDR1 DFQATT and CDR2 SNEGSKA (reference sequence). CDR3 length equals 16 residues. CDR3 coding DNA: TGCAATGCTAGGGTCCAACAGGGAAGGGAGACCGGGGAGCTGTTTTTT. This encodes CNARVQQGRETGELFF.

This clonotype was recorded only once. At one end, the junction sequence differs from germline, possibly due to a read error. The genes are TRBV11-3 and TRBJ1-1; D ambiguous. Germline CDR1 reads SGHNT; CDR2 reads YENEEA. There are 18 residues in the CDR3. CDR3 DNA sequence: TGTGTCAGCAGCTTCGATGGACTCGTCGGGCAGACGAACACTGAAGCTTTCTTT. Translated: CVSSFDGLVGQTNTEAFF. The complete variable domain, with remaining parts taken from reference TRBV11-3 and TRBJ1-1, reads EAGVVQSPRYKIIEKKQPVAFWCNPISGHNTLYWYLQNLGQGPELLIRYENEEAVDDSQLPKDRFSAERLKGVDSTLKIQPAELGDSAVYLCVSSFDGLVGQTNTEAFFGQGTRLTVV.

This clonotype was counted a few times. V is TRBV12-5 and J is TRBJ2-3; 8 bases agree with TRBD2. The germline V gene has CDR1 LGHNT and CDR2 FRNRAP. The CDR3 length is 17 residues. The V segment lost 0 bases and the J segment 2 bases; nucleotides outside the gene matches: 7. In nucleotides, the CDR3 is TGTGCTAGTGGTTTGGTACGGGTTAGCGGGATCACAGATACGCAGTATTTT. Translation gives CASGLVRVSGITDTQYF.

This clonotype turned up a few times. Its ends do not fully match the called genes, so a read error is possible. CDR3 bases: TGCAATGCTAGACCCAGGGTGGGCAGCTCTGGTAACACCATATATTTT. Protein: CNARPRVGSSGNTIYF. The chain links TRBV20-1 to TRBJ1-3, with D tentatively TRBD1 (5 bases). The CDR3 is 16 residues long. The germline V gene encodes CDR1 DFQATT and CDR2 SNEGSKA (reference sequence).

A few counts support this clonotype. V and J are TRBV6-2 or TRBV6-3 and TRBJ1-1; 7 bases align to TRBD1. Germline CDR1 MNHEY, CDR2 SVGEGT. V gave up 0 bases and J gave up 0 bases; unmatched junction bases: 10. This CDR3 is built from 18 residues. Here the CDR3 reads CASSYSSGRGQMNTEAFF. The CDR3 region has the DNA TGTGCCAGCAGTTACTCAAGCGGGCGGGGACAGATGAACACTGAAGCTTTCTTT.

On this clonotype itself: The junction differs from germline at one of its ends, possibly a read error. V gene TRBV10-2 combines with J gene TRBJ2-3; TRBD2 matches at 13 bases. This CDR3 region has 14 residues. CDR1 is WSHSY and CDR2 is SAAADI in the germline V gene. This CDR3 is CPSGTSGISDTQYF. The CDR3 DNA reads as TGCCCCAGCGGGACTAGCGGGATTTCAGATACGCAGTATTTC.

The chain recombines TRBV5-6 with TRBJ1-6; D is ambiguous. The CDR3 loop spans 17 amino acids. Looked up from germline, CDR1 is SGHDT and CDR2 is YYEEEE. Between the trimmed V and J ends, which lost 6 bases and 1 base, there was a span of 17 bases. CDR3 coding DNA: TGTGCCAGCAACCCTCCGATCTTCAGATCCTATAATTCACCCCTCCACTTT. Translated: CASNPPIFRSYNSPLHF.

Of note for this clonotype: This sequence may be a read error, since a much larger clone differs from it by one base. The V call is TRBV29-1, the J call TRBJ1-2, with 8 bases aligning to TRBD1. V was clipped by 6 bases and J by 4 bases; unmatched bases: 10. The germline CDR1 and CDR2 sequences are SQVTM and ANQGSEA. The CDR3 extends over 14 amino acids. In DNA form, the CDR3 reads TGCAGCGTCGGACGGACAGGGCAGATCTATGGCTACACCTTC. Translating it yields CSVGRTGQIYGYTF.

As regards this clonotype: This could be a read error, since a much larger clone is one nucleotide away. The V call is TRBV6-1, the J call TRBJ1-1; D is possibly TRBD1 (6 bases). The CDR3 runs to 17 residues. Germline V lookup: CDR1 MNHNS, CDR2 SASEGT. CDR3 bases: TGTGCCAACAGTCCTTACAGGACAGTCAACATGAACACTGAAGCTTTCTTT. Protein sequence: CANSPYRTVNMNTEAFF.

Of note for this clonotype: An end of the junction differs from the germline gene, which may be a read error. This chain joins TRBV12-3 or TRBV12-4 and TRBJ1-1; 11 bases align to TRBD1. The CDR3 length is 17 residues. The CDR3 spells CASSPMGQGVSNSEAFF. CDR3 in DNA: TGTGCCAGCAGCCCAATGGGACAGGGGGTTTCGAACTCTGAAGCTTTCTTT.

Comment on this clonotype: No conserved phenylalanine or tryptophan ends this CDR3, so it is likely a read error. The chain recombines TRBV30 with TRBJ1-5; no clear D gene. Germline V gives CDR1 GTSNPN, CDR2 SVGIG (reference sequence). V was trimmed by 0 bases and J by 2 bases, leaving 5 bases between them. The CDR3 extends over 13 amino acids. CDR3 region: CAWSVDRNQPQHY. CDR3 bases: TGTGCCTGGAGTGTTGATCGCAATCAGCCCCAGCATTAT.

As to this clonotype: One end of the junction is discordant with germline, which a read error may explain. The J gene is TRBJ2-1, the V gene TRBV10-3; 11 bases are a match to TRBD2. Germline V gene lookup returns CDR1 ENHRY and CDR2 SYGVKD. CDR3 length: 14 amino acids. Written as DNA, the CDR3 is TGTGCCATCTGTCGACTAGCGGGGCTCAATGAGCAATTCTTC. This gives the protein CAICRLAGLNEQFF.

This clonotype was found once. Germline and junction disagree at one end, which may indicate a read error. The chain combines TRBV20-1 with TRBJ1-1, with D possibly being TRBD1 (5 bases). CDR3 length: 13 amino acids. Germline V gene data show CDR1 as DFQATT and CDR2 as SNEGSKA (reference sequence). CDR3 nucleotides: TGCAGTACTAGGGTACCAGGGACGGCTGAAGCTTTCTTT. Translating it yields CSTRVPGTAEAFF.

In the case of this clonotype: A read error is possible here, since a much larger clone lies one base away. The chain is built from TRBV6-6 and TRBJ2-5; D might be TRBD1 (6 bases). Germline V gene sequence: CDR1 MNHNY, CDR2 SVGAGI (reference sequence). The CDR3 is 15 amino acids. V lost 7 bases to trimming and J lost 4 bases, with 19 bases between them. The CDR3 coding sequence is TGTGCCAGCAACCACCCAACAGGGTTAGGAGAGACCCAGTACTTC. It specifies CASNHPTGLGETQYF.

This clonotype was recorded at least ten times. The chain uses TRBV11-2 and TRBJ2-3; unclear D gene. Germline V lookup: CDR1 SGHAT, CDR2 FQNNGV. V lost 5 bases to trimming and J lost 4 bases, with 10 bases between them. The length of the CDR3 is 13 residues. CDR3 bases: TGTGCCAGCAGCCGAGGCGGACCAGATACGCAGTATTTT. It encodes CASSRGGPDTQYF.

This clonotype has a count of ten or more. The chain couples TRBV29-1 to TRBJ2-1; D is unclear. The ends were cut back, 5 bases at V and 0 bases at J, with 17 bases in the middle. CDR3 length: 16 residues. The V gene's germline CDR1 is SQVTM and CDR2 ANQGSEA. The CDR3 loop is CSVFFPLKSSYNEQFF. The CDR3 DNA is TGCAGCGTTTTTTTTCCCCTTAAAAGCTCCTACAATGAGCAGTTCTTC.

This clonotype came up once. One junction end does not reproduce the germline sequence, and a read error may be involved. This rearrangement joins TRBV20-1 to TRBJ1-2; D not certain. The length of the CDR3 is 12 residues. The germline gives CDR1 DFQATT, CDR2 SNEGSKA (reference sequence). The CDR3 protein is CSARDSSNGYAF. CDR3 nucleotides: TGCAGTGCTAGAGATAGCAGCAATGGCTACGCCTTC.

Here the CDR3 reads CASSFKYRDTEAFF. CDR3 bases: TGTGCCAGCAGCTTTAAATATCGGGACACTGAAGCTTTCTTT. V and J are TRBV7-3 and TRBJ1-1; no reliable D call. CDR3 length: 14 residues. CDR1 and CDR2 (germline): SGHTA, FQGTGA. V was clipped by 3 bases and J by 3 bases, with 11 bases between them.

In the case of this clonotype: A read error is possible here, since a much larger clone lies one base away. The rearrangement uses TRBV12-3 or TRBV12-4 and TRBJ2-1, with D unresolved. This CDR3 region has 15 residues. CDR3 DNA: TGTGTCAGCAGTATCCTGTCATTGTTTTGGGGTAGGCAGTTCTTC. Its protein product is CVSSILSLFWGRQFF.

On this clonotype: A much more abundant neighbour one base away suggests this may be a read error. The chain is built from TRBV29-1 and TRBJ2-1; a weak D match, TRBD1 (6 bases). This CDR3 region has 14 residues. CDR1 SQVTM and CDR2 ANQGSEA come from the germline V gene. The CDR3 sequence is CSVDPTRDTNEQSF. The CDR3 DNA reads as TGCAGCGTTGACCCTACCCGGGACACCAATGAGCAGTCCTTC.

Comments on this clonotype: A much bigger clone sits one base away, suggesting this may be a read error. The V call is TRBV20-1, the J call TRBJ2-1; D ambiguous. Looked up from germline, CDR1 is DFQATT and CDR2 is SNEGSKA (reference sequence). This CDR3 is built from 14 residues. V was pared by 7 bases and J by 9 bases, with 22 bases between. The CDR3 loop reads CSVYGWQEGREQFF. The CDR3 DNA sequence: TGCAGTGTATATGGGTGGCAGGAAGGGCGTGAGCAGTTCTTC.

This chain joins TRBV4-1 and TRBJ1-5; D uncertain. The germline V gene encodes CDR1 MGHRA and CDR2 YSYEKL. The CDR3 is 16 amino acids. Trimming removed 2 bases at V and 5 bases at J, with 16 bases between. The CDR3 here is CASSQNLPSFYQPQHF. For the CDR3, the DNA is TGCGCCAGCAGCCAAAATCTTCCCTCCTTTTATCAGCCCCAGCATTTT.

Notes on this clonotype: This may arise from a read error, as a much more abundant clone is one base away. V usage is TRBV11-3 and J usage is TRBJ1-3; D is perhaps TRBD1 (5 bases). This CDR3 has 16 residues. Germline V gene lookup returns CDR1 SGHNT and CDR2 YENEEA. This CDR3 reads CASSIDDSFLGTTIYF. The CDR3, as DNA: TGTGCCAGCAGCATAGACGACAGCTTTCTTGGAACCACCATATATTTT.

In its sample, this clonotype was seen a few times. The V and J genes are TRBV24-1 and TRBJ2-1, with 13 positions matching TRBD2. The CDR3 runs to 17 residues. With V trimmed by 1 base and J by 7 bases, 6 bases remained unmatched. The germline CDR1 and CDR2 sequences are KGHDR and SFDVKD. CDR3 nucleotide sequence: TGTGCCACCAGTGATTTTAGGTCGGGACTAGCGGGAAATGAGCAGTTCTTC. Translation: CATSDFRSGLAGNEQFF.

In its sample, this clonotype was seen many times. V gene TRBV6-6 combines with J gene TRBJ1-2, with 10 nucleotides matching TRBD1. The CDR3 extends over 14 amino acids. Per germline, CDR1 MNHNY and CDR2 SVGAGI (reference sequence). J gave up 8 bases and V 0 bases, and 3 bases lay outside the gene matches. The CDR3 is CASSYSDRGGGYTF. Here the CDR3 DNA reads TGTGCCAGCAGTTACTCGGACAGGGGGGGCGGCTACACCTTC.

This rearrangement joins TRBV11-3 to TRBJ2-1, with unresolved D. CDR1 is SGHNT, CDR2 YENEEA, per germline. The CDR3 runs 9 residues. V was clipped by 1 base and J by 13 bases, with 2 bases between them. The CDR3 nucleotides read TGTGCCAGCAGCTTAGTCCAGTTCTTC. The encoded protein is CASSLVQFF.

Remarks on this clonotype: At one of its ends the junction is not consistent with the germline gene, which may arise from a read error. This rearrangement joins TRBV12-3 or TRBV12-4 to TRBJ1-1, with D possibly TRBD1 on 5 matching bases. The CDR3 consists of 14 residues. The CDR3: CASTLRLGATEALF. The CDR3, as DNA: TGTGCCAGCACCCTTCGTCTCGGGGCGACTGAAGCTCTCTTT.